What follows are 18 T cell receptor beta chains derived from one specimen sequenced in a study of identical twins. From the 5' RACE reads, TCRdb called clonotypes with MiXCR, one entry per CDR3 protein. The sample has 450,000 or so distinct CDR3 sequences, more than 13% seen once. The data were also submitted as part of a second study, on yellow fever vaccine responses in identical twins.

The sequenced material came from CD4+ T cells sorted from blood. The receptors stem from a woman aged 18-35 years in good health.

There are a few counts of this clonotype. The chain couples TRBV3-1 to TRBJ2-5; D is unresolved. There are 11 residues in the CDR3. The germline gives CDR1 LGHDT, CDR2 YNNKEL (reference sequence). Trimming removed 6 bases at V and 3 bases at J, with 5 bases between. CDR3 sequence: CASRSKETQYF. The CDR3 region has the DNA TGTGCCAGCAGGTCCAAAGAGACCCAGTACTTC.

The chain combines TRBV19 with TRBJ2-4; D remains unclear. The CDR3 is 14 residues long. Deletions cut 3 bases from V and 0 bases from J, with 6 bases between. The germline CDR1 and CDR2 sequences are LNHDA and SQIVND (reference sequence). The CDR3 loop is CASSIELAKNIQYF. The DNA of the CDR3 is TGTGCCAGTAGTATCGAACTAGCCAAAAACATTCAGTACTTC. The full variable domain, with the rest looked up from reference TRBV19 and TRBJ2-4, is DGGITQSPKYLFRKEGQNVTLSCEQNLNHDAMYWYRQDPGQGLRLIYYSQIVNDFQKGDIAEGYSVSREKKESFPLTVTSAQKNPTAFYLCASSIELAKNIQYFGAGTRLSVL.

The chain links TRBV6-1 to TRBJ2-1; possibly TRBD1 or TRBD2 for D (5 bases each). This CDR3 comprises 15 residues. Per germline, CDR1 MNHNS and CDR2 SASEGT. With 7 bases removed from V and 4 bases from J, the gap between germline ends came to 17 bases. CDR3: CASKGPETDYNEQFF. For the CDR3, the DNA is TGTGCCAGCAAGGGACCCGAGACGGATTACAATGAGCAGTTCTTC.

The CDR3 DNA reads as TGCAGTGCTAGACATAGCGGGAAGCTATCCTACGAGCAGTACTTC. It codes for CSARHSGKLSYEQYF. The J gene is TRBJ2-7, the V gene TRBV20-1; 8 bases map to TRBD2. CDR1 and CDR2 (germline): DFQATT, SNEGSKA (reference sequence). The CDR3 consists of 15 residues. V lost 2 bases to trimming and J lost 1 base; unmatched junction nucleotides: 7.

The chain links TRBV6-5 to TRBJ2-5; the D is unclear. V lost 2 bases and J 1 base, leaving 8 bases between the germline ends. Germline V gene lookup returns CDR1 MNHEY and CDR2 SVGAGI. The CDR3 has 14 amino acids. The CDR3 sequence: CASSYGQVQETQYF. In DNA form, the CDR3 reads TGTGCCAGCAGTTACGGGCAGGTCCAAGAGACCCAGTACTTC.

Written as DNA, the CDR3 is TGCAGCCAAATTACGGGGCTTGAGCAGTTCTTC. Its translation is CSQITGLEQFF. The rearrangement links TRBV20-1 to TRBJ2-1, with D perhaps given as TRBD1 or TRBD2 (5 bases each). This CDR3 contains 11 residues. Germline V gives CDR1 DFQATT, CDR2 SNEGSKA (reference sequence).

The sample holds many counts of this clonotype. As DNA, the CDR3 is TGCAGTGCTAGAAATAGCGGGAGAGCCTACAATGAGCAGTTCTTC. It translates to CSARNSGRAYNEQFF. This chain connects TRBV20-1 to TRBJ2-1, with 9 bases that match TRBD2. CDR3 size: 15 residues. CDR1 and CDR2 from the germline V gene are DFQATT and SNEGSKA (reference sequence). The trim removed 2 bases at V and 2 bases at J, leaving 4 bases unmatched.

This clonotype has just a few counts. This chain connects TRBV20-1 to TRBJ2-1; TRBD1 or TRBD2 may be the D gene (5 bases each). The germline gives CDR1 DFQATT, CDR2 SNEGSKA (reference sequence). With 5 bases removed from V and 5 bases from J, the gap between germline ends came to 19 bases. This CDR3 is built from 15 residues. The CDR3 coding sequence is TGCAGTGCTGCCCCACTAGGAATGGGGGACAATGAGCAGTTCTTC. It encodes CSAAPLGMGDNEQFF.

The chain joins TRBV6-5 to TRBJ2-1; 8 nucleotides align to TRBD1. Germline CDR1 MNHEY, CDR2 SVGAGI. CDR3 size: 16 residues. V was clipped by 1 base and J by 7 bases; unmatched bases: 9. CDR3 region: CASSYFGQGTGNEQFF. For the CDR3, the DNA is TGTGCCAGCAGTTACTTCGGACAGGGTACAGGGAATGAGCAGTTCTTC.

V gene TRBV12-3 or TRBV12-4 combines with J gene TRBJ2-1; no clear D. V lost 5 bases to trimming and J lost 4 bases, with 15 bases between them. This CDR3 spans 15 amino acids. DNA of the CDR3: TGTGCCAGCAGTCCCCTCCAGCGCCAGTACAATGAGCAGTTCTTC. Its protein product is CASSPLQRQYNEQFF.

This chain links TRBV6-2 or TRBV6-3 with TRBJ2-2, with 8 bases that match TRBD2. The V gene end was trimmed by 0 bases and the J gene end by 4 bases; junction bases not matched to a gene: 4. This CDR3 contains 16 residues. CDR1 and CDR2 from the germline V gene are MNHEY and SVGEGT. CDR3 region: CASSYSREGPTGELFF. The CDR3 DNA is TGTGCCAGCAGTTACTCCCGGGAGGGCCCCACCGGGGAGCTGTTTTTT.

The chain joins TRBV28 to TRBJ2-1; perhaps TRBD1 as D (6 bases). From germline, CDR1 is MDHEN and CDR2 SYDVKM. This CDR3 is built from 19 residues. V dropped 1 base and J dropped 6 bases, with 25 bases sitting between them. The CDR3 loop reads CASSLYRTARDPISNEQFF. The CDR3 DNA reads TGTGCCAGCAGTTTATACCGGACAGCGAGGGACCCTATCAGCAATGAGCAGTTCTTC.

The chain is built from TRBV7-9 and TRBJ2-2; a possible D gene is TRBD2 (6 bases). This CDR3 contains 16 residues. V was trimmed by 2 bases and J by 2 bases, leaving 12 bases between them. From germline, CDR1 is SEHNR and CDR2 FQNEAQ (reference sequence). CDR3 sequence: CASSLPTSFNTGELFF. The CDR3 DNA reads TGTGCCAGCAGCTTACCCACTAGCTTCAACACCGGGGAGCTGTTTTTT. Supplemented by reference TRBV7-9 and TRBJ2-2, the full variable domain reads DTGVSQNPRHKITKRGQNVTFRCDPISEHNRLYWYRQTLGQGPEFLTYFQNEAQLEKSRLLSDRFSAERPKGSFSTLEIQRTEQGDSAMYLCASSLPTSFNTGELFFGEGSRLTVL.

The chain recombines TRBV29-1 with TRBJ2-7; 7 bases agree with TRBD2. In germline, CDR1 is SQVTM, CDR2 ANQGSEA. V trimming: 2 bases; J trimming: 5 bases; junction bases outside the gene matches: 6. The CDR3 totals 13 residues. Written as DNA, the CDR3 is TGCAGCGTTGAACTGGGACTAAAGGACGAGCAGTACTTC. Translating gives CSVELGLKDEQYF.

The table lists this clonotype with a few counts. The CDR3 loop is CSARDLGRGTSYEQYF. CDR3 sequence (DNA): TGCAGTGCTAGAGATTTGGGGCGGGGTACCTCCTACGAGCAGTACTTC. The chain links TRBV20-1 to TRBJ2-7, with a tentative D call TRBD2 (6 bases). V was pared by 0 bases and J by 0 bases, with 15 bases between. CDR3 length equals 16 residues. CDR1 and CDR2 (germline): DFQATT, SNEGSKA (reference sequence).

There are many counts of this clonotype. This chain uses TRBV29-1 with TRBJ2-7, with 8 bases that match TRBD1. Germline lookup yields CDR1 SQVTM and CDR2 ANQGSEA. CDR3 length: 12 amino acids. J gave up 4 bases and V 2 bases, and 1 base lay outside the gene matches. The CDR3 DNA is TGCAGCGTTGAACAGGGGGCTTACGAGCAGTACTTC. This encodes CSVEQGAYEQYF.

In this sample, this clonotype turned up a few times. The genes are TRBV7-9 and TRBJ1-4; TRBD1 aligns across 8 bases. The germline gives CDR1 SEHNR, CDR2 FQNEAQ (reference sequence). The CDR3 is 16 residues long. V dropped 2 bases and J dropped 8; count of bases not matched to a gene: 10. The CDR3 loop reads CASSLSPDRGREKLFF. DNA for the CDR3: TGTGCCAGCAGCTTATCCCCCGACAGGGGACGAGAAAAACTGTTTTTT.

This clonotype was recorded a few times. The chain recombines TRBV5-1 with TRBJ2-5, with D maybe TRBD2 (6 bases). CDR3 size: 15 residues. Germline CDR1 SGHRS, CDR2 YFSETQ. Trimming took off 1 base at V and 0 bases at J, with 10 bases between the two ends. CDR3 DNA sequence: TGCGCCAGCAGCTTGCTAGGGACTGACCAAGAGACCCAGTACTTC. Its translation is CASSLLGTDQETQYF.